Given below is one T cell receptor (beta chain) in context. This clone has only one observation. Its antigen remains unidentified. The input lacks base qualities; no much larger clone sits a single base away. The immunoSEQ Assay, a bias-controlled multiplex PCR, was used to amplify TCRbeta CDR3 regions from genomic DNA. The authors' analysis ran thus. The number of nucleated cells in each sample was estimated by amplification of reference gene primers within the assay. To quantify the absolute abundance of each unique TCRbeta CDR3 rearrangement, sequence reads were collapsed and filtered. Productive Simpson clonality was computed per sample as the square root of Simpson's diversity index over productive rearrangements. The table was pulled from immuneACCESS by TCRdb, which kept in-frame rearrangements only. Such tables lose some clones; where checked, under half of the loss comes from unresolved V genes, and the rest has no known cause. Clone size and the V and J calls come from that table; the DNA yielded D and trimming. Here the sample has about 150,000 clones; around three quarters occur a single time. The ten largest clonotypes hold under 10% of the sample.

The data originate from a study of blood T cell repertoires in COVID-19 (TCRdb year 2020). For the study in its entirety: Samples from collaborators originated in the United States, Italy and Spain and spanned both the acute and convalescent phases of COVID-19. Samples were obtained from the ongoing ImmuneRACE study (first 160 participants) and from 1,254 subjects provided by 6 global collaborators. The dataset comprised deeply sampled blood TCRbeta repertoires from subjects exposed to, actively infected with, or recovered from COVID-19. HLA class I and class II types, where available, came from metadata supplied by the sample provider rather than from assay-based typing. The repertoires were released in a freely available public database meant as a resource for research on the immune response to SARS-CoV-2. The prospective study material was composed of cDNA or gDNA derived from T cells, B-cell-depleted T cells, or PBMCs. The sample metadata nearly always contained a de-identified subject ID, COVID-19 status, age in years and sex. Summary of the overall study and its limitations: How much clinical and demographic metadata was included differed by source and by participant, and the metadata was provided uncurated.

The collaborating institutions used their own protocols to collect whole blood in K2EDTA tubes. For TCRbeta analysis, collaborators shipped samples as frozen whole blood, isolated PBMCs, or DNA extracted from either of those sample types. Sequences were obtained from peripheral blood. This TCR came from a man aged 50-59 years with active or convalescent COVID-19.

The sequenced DNA is TGTGCCAGCAGCCCGGGGCAGCGGGGTTACAATGAGCAGTTCTTC. It encodes CASSPGQRGYNEQFF. Recombination joined TRBV11-3 with TRBJ2-1; the junction holds 7 bases that match TRBD2. V loses 5 bases at its end and J loses 4 bases; junction bases beyond the gene matches: 8. CDR1 and CDR2 were assigned from the germline V gene as SGHNT and YENEEA. The CDR3 runs 15 amino acids, cysteine and phenylalanine included. The only DNA kept is the CDR3, 45 bases in frame from the first base.